These T cell receptor beta chains were read from a single sample in a study of CD8 T cells in Susac syndrome. TCRdb reanalysed the immunoSEQ multiplex PCR reads using MiXCR and keeps one entry per CDR3 protein. The sample carries more than 200,000 distinct CDR3 sequences, 94% recorded once. The sample was CD4+ T cells from PBMCs. These receptors came from a human donor with Susac syndrome. The CDR3 runs from the conserved cysteine through the conserved F or W. D genes are given only for firm matches. Some rows have no size entry. The others give once, few or many, or a class for an expanded clone.

DNA: TGTGCCAGCAGCTTTCAGGTGTATGGGGAGACCCAGTACTTC
CDR3: CASSFQVYGETQYF
J: TRBJ2-5
size: -
V: TRBV11-2
D: -

DNA: TGTGCCACCAGCGCAGGTCCGGGACCGGGAGGGGAAAAACTGTTTTTT
CDR3: CATSAGPGPGGEKLFF
J: TRBJ1-4
size: -
V: TRBV15
D: -

DNA: TGTGCCTGGAGTGCCCCAGAGGGGGGTTTTACTGAAGCTTTCTTT
CDR3: CAWSAPEGGFTEAFF
J: TRBJ1-1
size: -
V: TRBV30
D: -

DNA: TGTGCCAGCAGCCTGCTGGGGGGACCGGGGGCCCTCCACTTT
CDR3: CASSLLGGPGALHF
J: TRBJ1-6
size: once
V: TRBV27
D: -

DNA: TGCAGCGTTGATAAGGGACAGGGGGCTCTGGTTAATGAGCAGTTCTTC
CDR3: CSVDKGQGALVNEQFF
J: TRBJ2-1
size: -
V: TRBV29-1
D: TRBD1

DNA: TGTGCCACCAGTGATCCTAGCGGGGCCACAGATACGCAGTATTTT
CDR3: CATSDPSGATDTQYF
J: TRBJ2-3
size: once
V: TRBV24-1
D: TRBD2

DNA: TGTGCCAGCAGCTTAGCGCGTTCGACAGGGCACTCCTACGAGCAGTACTTC
CDR3: CASSLARSTGHSYEQYF
J: TRBJ2-7
size: -
V: TRBV7-2
D: TRBD1

DNA: TGCAGTGCCCGTGGGGGACAACTTAGCAATCAGCCCCAGCATTTT
CDR3: CSARGGQLSNQPQHF
J: TRBJ1-5
size: -
V: TRBV20-1
D: -

DNA: TGTGCCAGCAGCTTGTCTGGGGCCGCTCAGCCCCAGCATTTT
CDR3: CASSLSGAAQPQHF
J: TRBJ1-5
size: -
V: TRBV5-6
D: -

DNA: TGTGCCAGCAGCGCGAGACCGTACTCTGGAAACACCATATATTTT
CDR3: CASSARPYSGNTIYF
J: TRBJ1-3
size: -
V: TRBV3-1
D: -

DNA: TGCAGTGCTAGAGGGGAAGGCCGGACCCCGTACTTC
CDR3: CSARGEGRTPYF
J: TRBJ2-5
size: -
V: TRBV20-1
D: -

DNA: TGTGCCAGCAGCCCTAGCGGGATAACAGATACGCAGTATTTT
CDR3: CASSPSGITDTQYF
J: TRBJ2-3
size: -
V: TRBV7-3
D: TRBD2

DNA: TGTGCCAGCAGCGGCCGGGCCCCGGGGGGTACGCAGTATTTT
CDR3: CASSGRAPGGTQYF
J: TRBJ2-3
size: -
V: TRBV7-2
D: TRBD2

DNA: TGTGCCAGCAGTCTTGACACCTACGAGCAGTACTTC
CDR3: CASSLDTYEQYF
J: TRBJ2-7
size: -
V: TRBV5-1
D: -

DNA: TGTGCCAGCAGCCAGTTCATGAGCACAGGGGAGGCCTACGAGCAGTACTTC
CDR3: CASSQFMSTGEAYEQYF
J: TRBJ2-7
size: -
V: TRBV14
D: -